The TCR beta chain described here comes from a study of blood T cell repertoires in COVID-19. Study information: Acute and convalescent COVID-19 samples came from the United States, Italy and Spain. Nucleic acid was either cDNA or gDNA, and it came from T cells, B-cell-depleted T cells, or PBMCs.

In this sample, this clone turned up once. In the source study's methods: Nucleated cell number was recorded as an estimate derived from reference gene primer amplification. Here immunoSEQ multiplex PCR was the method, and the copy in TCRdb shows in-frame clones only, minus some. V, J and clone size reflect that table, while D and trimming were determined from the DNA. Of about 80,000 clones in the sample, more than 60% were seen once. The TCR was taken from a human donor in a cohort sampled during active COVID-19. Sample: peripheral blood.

In DNA form, the CDR3 reads TGTGCCAGCAGTGACCAGACAGGGTCTATGTATTCACCCCTCCACTTT. Encoded protein: CASSDQTGSMYSPLHF. This sequence joins TRBV6-1 and TRBJ1-6, with TRBD1 identical over 7 bases. CDR1 is MNHNS and CDR2 is SASEGT in the germline V gene. This CDR3 is built from 16 residues. The V and J ends lost 3 bases and 8 bases, in that order; junction bases with no gene match: 10.